One sample yielded the 9 T cell receptor beta chains listed below, sequenced in a study of OX40 agonist ivuxolimab in advanced cancers. Library construction relied on the immunoSEQ multiplex PCR assay. TCRdb mirrors the immuneACCESS table, restricted to in-frame sequences. Some clones are absent from its copies; in checked studies, under half trace to an unresolved V gene, and the reason for the others is unknown. For this sample there are over 80,000 clones; about 89% appear just once. Approximately 0.41% of the sample belongs to the ten largest clones. The sample consisted of CD4+ or CD8+ T cells sorted from blood, taken in a trial of the OX40 agonist ivuxolimab. The receptor set was obtained from an adult with an advanced solid tumor such as melanoma, head and neck, liver or kidney cancer.

Here the CDR3 reads CASSPQGTGDYGYTF. The CDR3 DNA sequence: TGTGCCAGCAGCCCCCAAGGGACAGGGGACTATGGCTACACCTTC. V usage is TRBV7-9 and J usage is TRBJ1-2; 10 bases agree with TRBD1. The CDR3 runs 15 residues. V was pared by 5 bases and J by 3 bases, with 6 bases of the junction left unmatched. Germline V lookup: CDR1 SEHNR, CDR2 FQNEAQ (reference sequence).

This clone was detected a few times. This sequence joins TRBV5-6 and TRBJ1-2; TRBD1 is a possible D gene (5 bases). The CDR3 consists of 13 residues. Germline lookup yields CDR1 SGHDT and CDR2 YYEEEE. The V end was cut by 4 bases, the J end by 6 bases, with 13 bases between. DNA for the CDR3: TGTGCCAGCAGCCTGTGGGGGACTAATGGCTACACCTTC. Its protein product is CASSLWGTNGYTF. The variable domain in full, completed from reference TRBV5-6 and TRBJ1-2, reads DAGVTQSPTHLIKTRGQQVTLRCSPKSGHDTVSWYQQALGQGPQFIFQYYEEEERQRGNFPDRFSGHQFPNYSSELNVNALLLGDSALYLCASSLWGTNGYTFGSGTRLTVV.

The chain combines TRBV19 with TRBJ2-5, with TRBD2 matching 11 bases. Germline CDR1 LNHDA, CDR2 SQIVND (reference sequence). V trimming: 5 bases; J trimming: 1 base; junction bases outside the gene matches: 3. The CDR3 loop spans 15 amino acids. CDR3 loop: CASSAGLAGQETQYF. Here the CDR3 DNA reads TGTGCCAGTAGTGCCGGACTAGCGGGCCAAGAGACCCAGTACTTC.

This CDR3 reads CASSLVGTSGRREQYF. The DNA for the CDR3 is TGTGCCAGCAGCTTGGTTGGGACTAGCGGGAGGAGGGAGCAGTACTTC. The chain has TRBV5-4 and TRBJ2-7; 15 nucleotides match TRBD2. J was trimmed by 7 bases and V by 0 bases; bases with no gene match: 5. There are 16 residues in the CDR3. Looked up from germline, CDR1 is SGHNT and CDR2 is YYREEE (reference sequence). Full variable domain (rest looked up from reference TRBV5-4 and TRBJ2-7): ETGVTQSPTHLIKTRGQQVTLRCSSQSGHNTVSWYQQALGQGPQFIFQYYREEENGRGNFPPRFSGLQFPNYSSELNVNALELDDSALYLCASSLVGTSGRREQYFGPGTRLTVT.

The rearrangement uses TRBV11-3 and TRBJ2-2; D unresolved. CDR3 length: 15 amino acids. Between the trimmed V and J ends, which lost 5 bases and 2 bases, there was a span of 12 bases. Per the germline V gene, CDR1 is SGHNT and CDR2 is YENEEA. The CDR3 DNA follows: TGTGCCAGCAGCCGAATCCCATCTAACACCGGGGAGCTGTTTTTT. This gives the protein CASSRIPSNTGELFF.

This clone has only one observation. The genes are TRBV19 and TRBJ1-5, with D possibly matching TRBD1 (5 bases). The CDR3 is 15 amino acids. Trimming removed 6 bases at V and 0 bases at J, with 12 bases between. Per germline, CDR1 LNHDA and CDR2 SQIVND (reference sequence). The CDR3 DNA is TGTGCCAGTAGCCTTGGGACCTATAGCAATCAGCCCCAGCATTTT. Translating it yields CASSLGTYSNQPQHF.

This sequence joins TRBV6-5 and TRBJ2-7, with TRBD2 matching over 9 bases. The germline CDR1 and CDR2 sequences are MNHEY and SVGAGI. The ends lost 2 bases at V and 2 bases at J; junction bases unmatched: 4. This CDR3 region has 15 residues. In DNA, the CDR3 is TGTGCCAGCAGTTACGGAGCGGGGGGTCCCTACGAGCAGTACTTC. It codes for CASSYGAGGPYEQYF.

The chain employs TRBV19 and TRBJ1-1, with D perhaps matching TRBD1 (6 bases). Germline CDR1 LNHDA, CDR2 SQIVND (reference sequence). The CDR3 is made up of 12 amino acids. V shed 10 bases and J shed 6 bases, with 15 bases lying between them. The CDR3 sequence: CATMGQGPEAFF. The CDR3 DNA reads TGTGCCACTATGGGGCAGGGGCCTGAAGCTTTCTTT.

The chain uses TRBV30 and TRBJ2-5; 10 bases align to TRBD1. The germline V gene encodes CDR1 GTSNPN and CDR2 SVGIG (reference sequence). The CDR3 consists of 13 residues. Trimming at V came to 6 bases and at J to 4 bases, leaving 5 bases not matched to a gene. The CDR3 sequence is CACDRGRGETQYF. Here the CDR3 DNA reads TGTGCCTGTGACAGGGGGCGTGGAGAGACCCAGTACTTC.